The clone carrying this T cell receptor beta chain was counted ten times or more. Antigen unknown. The entry originates in a study of T cells in Graves' hyperthyroidism and ophthalmopathy. General study findings and limits: Blood held most thyroid clonotypes expanded above 0.001 frequency. Classification by a 13 V-J model distinguished ophthalmopathy from stable hyperthyroidism.

V was shortened by 5 bases and J by 3 bases, with 3 bases between the two germline ends. The CDR3 has 12 residues. Germline CDR1 KGHDR, CDR2 SFDVKD. Aged 18 to 65, the patients had hyperthyroidism that was newly diagnosed and had lasted under 2 months. The study excluded patients with uncontrolled infection, other autoimmune disease, pregnancy or lactation. RNA transcripts provided the source from which TCR beta CDR3 regions were amplified. The HTBI primer set served for first-round RT-PCR of the TCR CDR3. TCRdb redid the calling of the multiplex PCR reads with MiXCR, one entry per CDR3 protein. The table includes around 540,000 distinct CDR3 sequences, around 45% detected once.

This receptor was taken from a woman younger than 35 with Graves' hyperthyroidism. Sequencing input: peripheral blood or thyroid tissue (not recorded which). J is TRBJ1-4 and V is TRBV24-1, with D hard to call. This CDR3 reads CATSGANEKLFF. Written as DNA, the CDR3 is TGTGCCACCAGTGGAGCTAATGAAAAACTGTTTTTT.